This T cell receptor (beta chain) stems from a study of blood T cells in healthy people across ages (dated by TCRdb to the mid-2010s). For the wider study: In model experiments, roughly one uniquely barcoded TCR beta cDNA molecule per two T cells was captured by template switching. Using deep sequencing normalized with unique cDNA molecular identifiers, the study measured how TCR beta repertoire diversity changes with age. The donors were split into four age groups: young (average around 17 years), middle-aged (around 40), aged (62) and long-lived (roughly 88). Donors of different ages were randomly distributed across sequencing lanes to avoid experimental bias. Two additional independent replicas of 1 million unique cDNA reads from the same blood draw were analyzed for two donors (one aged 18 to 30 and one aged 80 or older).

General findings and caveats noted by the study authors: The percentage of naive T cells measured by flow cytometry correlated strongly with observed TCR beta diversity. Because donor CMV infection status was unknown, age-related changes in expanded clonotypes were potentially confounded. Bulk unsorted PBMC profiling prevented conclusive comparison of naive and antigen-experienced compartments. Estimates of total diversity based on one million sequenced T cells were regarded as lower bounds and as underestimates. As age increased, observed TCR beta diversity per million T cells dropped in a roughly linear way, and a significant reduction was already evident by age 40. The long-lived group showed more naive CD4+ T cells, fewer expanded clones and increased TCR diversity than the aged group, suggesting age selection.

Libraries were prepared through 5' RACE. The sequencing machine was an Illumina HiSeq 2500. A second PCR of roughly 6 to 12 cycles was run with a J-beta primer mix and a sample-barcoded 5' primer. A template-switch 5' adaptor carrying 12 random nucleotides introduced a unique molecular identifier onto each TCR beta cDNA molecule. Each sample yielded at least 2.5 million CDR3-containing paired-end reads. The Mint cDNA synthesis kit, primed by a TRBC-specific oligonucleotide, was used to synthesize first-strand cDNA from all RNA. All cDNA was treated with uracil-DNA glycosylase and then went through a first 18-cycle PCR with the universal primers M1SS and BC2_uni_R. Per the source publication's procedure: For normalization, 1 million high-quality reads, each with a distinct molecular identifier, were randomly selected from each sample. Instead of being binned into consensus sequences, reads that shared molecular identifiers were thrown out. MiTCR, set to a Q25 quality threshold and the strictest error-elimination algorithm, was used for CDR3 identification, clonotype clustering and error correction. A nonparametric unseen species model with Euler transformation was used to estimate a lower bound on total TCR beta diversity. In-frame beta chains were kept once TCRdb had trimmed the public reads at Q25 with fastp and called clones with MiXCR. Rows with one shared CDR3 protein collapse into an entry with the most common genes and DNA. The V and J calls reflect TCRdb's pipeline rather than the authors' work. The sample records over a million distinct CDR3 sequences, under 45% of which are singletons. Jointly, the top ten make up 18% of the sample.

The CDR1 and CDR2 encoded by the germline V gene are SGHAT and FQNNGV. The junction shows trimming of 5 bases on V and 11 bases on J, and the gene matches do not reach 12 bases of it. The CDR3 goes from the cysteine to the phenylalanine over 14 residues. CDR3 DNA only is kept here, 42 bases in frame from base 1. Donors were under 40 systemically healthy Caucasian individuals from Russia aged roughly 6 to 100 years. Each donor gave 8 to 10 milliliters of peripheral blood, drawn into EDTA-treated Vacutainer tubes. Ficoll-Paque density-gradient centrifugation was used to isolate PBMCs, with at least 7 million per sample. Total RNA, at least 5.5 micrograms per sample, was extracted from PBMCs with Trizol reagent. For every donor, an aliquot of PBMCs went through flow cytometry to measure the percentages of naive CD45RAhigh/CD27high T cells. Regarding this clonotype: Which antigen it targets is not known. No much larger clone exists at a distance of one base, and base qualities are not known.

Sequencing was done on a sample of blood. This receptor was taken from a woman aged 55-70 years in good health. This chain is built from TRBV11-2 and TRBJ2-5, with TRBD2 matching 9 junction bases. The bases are TGTGCCAGCAGCGTAGGACTAGCGCCCAGGGAGCAGTACTTC. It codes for CASSVGLAPREQYF.